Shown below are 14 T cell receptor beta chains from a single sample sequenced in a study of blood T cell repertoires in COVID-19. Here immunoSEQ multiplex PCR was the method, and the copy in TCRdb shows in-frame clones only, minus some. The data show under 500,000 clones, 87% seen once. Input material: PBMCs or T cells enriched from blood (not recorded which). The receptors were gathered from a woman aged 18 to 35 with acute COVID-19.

The CDR3 loop reads CASSMAGGVSPLHF. CDR3 sequence (DNA): TGTGCCAGCAGCATGGCAGGGGGCGTGTCACCCCTCCACTTT. The chain recombines TRBV7-9 with TRBJ1-6; 8 nucleotides line up with TRBD1. V dropped 5 bases and J dropped 10; count of bases not matched to a gene: 7. The CDR3 runs 14 residues. Germline V gives CDR1 SEHNR, CDR2 FQNEAQ (reference sequence).

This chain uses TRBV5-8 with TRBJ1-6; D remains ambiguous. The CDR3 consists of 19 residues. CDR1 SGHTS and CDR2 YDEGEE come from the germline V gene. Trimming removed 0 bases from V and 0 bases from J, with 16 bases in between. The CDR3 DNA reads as TGTGCCAGCAGCTTGGTGTCAGGACTATTAAACTCCTATAATTCACCCCTCCACTTT. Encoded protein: CASSLVSGLLNSYNSPLHF. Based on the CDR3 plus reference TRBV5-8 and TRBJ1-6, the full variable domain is EAGVTQSPTHLIKTRGQQATLRCSPISGHTSVYWYQQALGLGLQFLLWYDEGEERNRGNFPPRFSGRQFPNYSSELNVNALELEDSALYLCASSLVSGLLNSYNSPLHFGNGTRLTVT.

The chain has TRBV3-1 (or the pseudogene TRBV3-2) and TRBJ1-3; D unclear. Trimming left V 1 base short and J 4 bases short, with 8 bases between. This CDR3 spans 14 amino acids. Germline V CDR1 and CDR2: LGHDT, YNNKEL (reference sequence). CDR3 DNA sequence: TGTGCCAGCAGCCAAGGACATGGCGGAAACACCATATATTTT. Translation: CASSQGHGGNTIYF.

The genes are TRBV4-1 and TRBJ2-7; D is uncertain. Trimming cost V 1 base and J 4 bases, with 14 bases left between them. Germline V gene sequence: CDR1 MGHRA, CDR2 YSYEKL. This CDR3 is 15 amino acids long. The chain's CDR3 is CASSQGPGRGYEQYF. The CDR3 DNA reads TGCGCCAGCAGCCAAGGGCCCGGCAGAGGTTACGAGCAGTACTTC.

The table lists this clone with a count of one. The CDR3 reads CASSVARDNYGYTF. In DNA form, the CDR3 reads TGTGCCAGCAGCGTTGCCAGGGATAACTATGGCTACACCTTC. The rearrangement uses TRBV9 and TRBJ1-2, with D possibly being TRBD1 (5 bases). The germline V gene encodes CDR1 SGDLS and CDR2 YYNGEE. The CDR3 runs 14 residues. Deletions cut 2 bases from V and 1 base from J, with 9 bases between.

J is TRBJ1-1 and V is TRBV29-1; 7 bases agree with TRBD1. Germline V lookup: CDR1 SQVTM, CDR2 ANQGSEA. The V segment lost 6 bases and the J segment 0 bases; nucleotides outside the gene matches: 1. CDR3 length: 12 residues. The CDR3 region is CSVGTVNTEAFF. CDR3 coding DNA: TGCAGCGTCGGGACAGTGAACACTGAAGCTTTCTTT.

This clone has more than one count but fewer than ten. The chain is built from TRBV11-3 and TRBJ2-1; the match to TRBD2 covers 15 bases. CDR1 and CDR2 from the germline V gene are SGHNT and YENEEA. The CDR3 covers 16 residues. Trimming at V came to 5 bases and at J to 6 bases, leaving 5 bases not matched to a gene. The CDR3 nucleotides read TGTGCCAGCAGCGGACCGGGACTAGCGGGAGGCAATGAGCAGTTCTTC. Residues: CASSGPGLAGGNEQFF.

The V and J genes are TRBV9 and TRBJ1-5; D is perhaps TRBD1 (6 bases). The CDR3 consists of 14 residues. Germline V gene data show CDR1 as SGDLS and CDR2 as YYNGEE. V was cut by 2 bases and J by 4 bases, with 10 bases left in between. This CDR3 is CASSVGDTNQPQHF. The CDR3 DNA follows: TGTGCCAGCAGCGTTGGGGACACTAATCAGCCCCAGCATTTT.

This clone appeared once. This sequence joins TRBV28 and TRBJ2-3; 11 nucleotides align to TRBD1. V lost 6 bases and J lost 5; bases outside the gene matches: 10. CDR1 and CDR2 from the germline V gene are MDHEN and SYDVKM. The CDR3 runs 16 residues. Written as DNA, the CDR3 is TGTGCCAGCAGGGCCTTGGACAGGGGGCCGGGAGATACGCAGTATTTT. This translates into CASRALDRGPGDTQYF.

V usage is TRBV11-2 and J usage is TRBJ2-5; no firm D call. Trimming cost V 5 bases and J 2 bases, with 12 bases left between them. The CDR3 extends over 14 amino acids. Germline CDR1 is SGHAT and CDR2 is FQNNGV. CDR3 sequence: CASSQTAEQETQYF. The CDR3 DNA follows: TGTGCCAGCAGCCAAACTGCGGAACAAGAGACCCAGTACTTC.

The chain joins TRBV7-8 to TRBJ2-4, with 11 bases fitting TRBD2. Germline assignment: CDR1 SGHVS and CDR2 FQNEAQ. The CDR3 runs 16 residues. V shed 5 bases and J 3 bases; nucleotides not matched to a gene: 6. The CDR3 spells CASSLLAGAIKNIQYF. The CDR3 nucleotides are TGTGCCAGCAGCCTACTAGCGGGGGCAATCAAAAACATTCAGTACTTC.

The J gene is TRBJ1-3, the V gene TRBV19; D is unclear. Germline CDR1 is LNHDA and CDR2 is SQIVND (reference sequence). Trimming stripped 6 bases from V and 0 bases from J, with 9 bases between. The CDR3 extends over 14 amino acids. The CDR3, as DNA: TGTGCCAGTAGGGCGGCGGGCTCTGGAAACACCATATATTTT. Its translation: CASRAAGSGNTIYF. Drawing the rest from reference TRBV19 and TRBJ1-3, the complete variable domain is DGGITQSPKYLFRKEGQNVTLSCEQNLNHDAMYWYRQDPGQGLRLIYYSQIVNDFQKGDIAEGYSVSREKKESFPLTVTSAQKNPTAFYLCASRAAGSGNTIYFGEGSWLTVV.

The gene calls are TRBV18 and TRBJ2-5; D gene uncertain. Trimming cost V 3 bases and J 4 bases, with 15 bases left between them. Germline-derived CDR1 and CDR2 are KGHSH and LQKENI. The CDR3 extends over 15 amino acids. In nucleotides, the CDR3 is TGTGCCAGCTCACCGCAAAGAACTTTACCAGAGACCCAGTACTTC. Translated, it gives CASSPQRTLPETQYF.

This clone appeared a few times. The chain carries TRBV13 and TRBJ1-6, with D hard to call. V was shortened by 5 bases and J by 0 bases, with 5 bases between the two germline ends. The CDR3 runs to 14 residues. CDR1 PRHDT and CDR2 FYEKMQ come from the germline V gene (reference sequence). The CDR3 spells CASSRDSYNSPLHF. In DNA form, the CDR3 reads TGTGCCAGCAGCCGGGACTCCTATAATTCACCCCTCCACTTT.